The entry below gives a single T cell receptor beta chain sequence along with its context. Only in-frame clones appear in the TCRdb table, and some are missing; sequencing was by immunoSEQ multiplex PCR. The sample contains about 88,000 clones, more than 85% of which appear only once. Germline CDR1 is SGHTA and CDR2 is FQGNSA. CDR3 length equals 13 residues. The V end was cut by 6 bases, the J end by 7 bases, with 13 bases between. These data belong to a study of control samples from healthy donors and cancer patients. The V call is TRBV7-2, the J call TRBJ1-5, with D possibly being TRBD1 (5 bases). This clonotype originated in a man aged 18 to 29 in good health. Specimen: blood. The CDR3 reads CASRAAGPQPQHF. Written as DNA, the CDR3 is TGTGCCAGCAGGGCGGCAGGGCCCCAGCCCCAGCATTTT.